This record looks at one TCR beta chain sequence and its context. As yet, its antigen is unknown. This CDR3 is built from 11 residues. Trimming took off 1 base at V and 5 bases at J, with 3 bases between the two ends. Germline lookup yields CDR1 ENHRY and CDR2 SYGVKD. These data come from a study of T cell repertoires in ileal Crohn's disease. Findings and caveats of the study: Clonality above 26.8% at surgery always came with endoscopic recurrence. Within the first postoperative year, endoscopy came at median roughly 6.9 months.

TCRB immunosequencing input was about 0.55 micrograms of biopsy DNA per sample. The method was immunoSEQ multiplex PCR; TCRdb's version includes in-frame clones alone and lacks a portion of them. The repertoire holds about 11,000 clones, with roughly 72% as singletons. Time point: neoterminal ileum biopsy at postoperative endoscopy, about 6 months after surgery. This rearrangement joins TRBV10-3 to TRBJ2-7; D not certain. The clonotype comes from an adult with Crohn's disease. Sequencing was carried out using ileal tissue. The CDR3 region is CAISEWHEQYF. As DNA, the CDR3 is TGTGCCATCAGTGAGTGGCACGAGCAGTACTTC.